The clone carrying this T cell receptor beta chain appeared many times. Antigen specificity is unknown. Recruitment covered hyperthyroidism patients aged 18 to 65 whose new diagnosis was of under 2 months' duration. The sample belongs to a study of Graves' ophthalmopathy and Graves' hyperthyroidism. Study-wide background: No treatment had been given when peripheral blood was collected at initial diagnosis. General study points: Prediction of ophthalmopathy progression reached about 71% sensitivity and around 72% specificity.

RNA transcripts were the source from which TCR beta CDR3 regions were amplified. The first-round RT-PCR employed HTBI primers together with the Qiagen OneStep RT-PCR kit. A multiplex PCR was then performed as the second round. From the multiplex PCR reads, TCRdb called clonotypes with MiXCR, one entry per CDR3 protein. The sample carries about 370,000 distinct CDR3 sequences, roughly 15% recorded once. The ends were cut back, 5 bases at V and 14 bases at J, with 25 bases in the middle. Germline CDR1 SGHAT, CDR2 FQNNGV. The CDR3 covers 16 residues. Sequenced sample: peripheral blood. The sequence came from an adult woman with stable Graves' hyperthyroidism. V usage is TRBV11-2 and J usage is TRBJ1-6; D is unclear. CDR3 nucleotide sequence: TGTGCCAGCAGCATCCTACACGGCGAGGGAATTAGTACCCTCCACTTT. It encodes CASSILHGEGISTLHF.